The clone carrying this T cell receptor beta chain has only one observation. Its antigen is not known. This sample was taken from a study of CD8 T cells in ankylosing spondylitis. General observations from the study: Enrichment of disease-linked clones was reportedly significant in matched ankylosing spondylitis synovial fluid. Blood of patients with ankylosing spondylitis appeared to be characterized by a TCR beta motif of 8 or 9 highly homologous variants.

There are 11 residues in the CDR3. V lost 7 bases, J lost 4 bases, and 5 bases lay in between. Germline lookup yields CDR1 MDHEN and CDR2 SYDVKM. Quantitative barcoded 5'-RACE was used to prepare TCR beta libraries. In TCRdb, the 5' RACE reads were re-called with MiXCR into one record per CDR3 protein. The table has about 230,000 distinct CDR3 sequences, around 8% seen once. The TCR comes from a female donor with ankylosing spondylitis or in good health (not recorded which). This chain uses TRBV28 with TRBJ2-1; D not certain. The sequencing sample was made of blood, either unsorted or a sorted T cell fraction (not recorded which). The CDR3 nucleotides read TGTGCCAGCAAAGCGTACAATGAGCAGTTCTTC. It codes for CASKAYNEQFF.